These T cell receptor beta chains were read from a single sample in a study of cytotoxic CD8 clonotypes in ibrutinib-treated CLL. Profiled with immunoSEQ multiplex PCR; TCRdb holds only in-frame clones, not every one. The sample includes about 300,000 clones, approximately 79% seen only once; the top ten take around 6%. The sequencing here drew on PBMCs, taken at disease progression, from a patient treated with ibrutinib. These receptors were collected from a human donor with chronic lymphocytic leukemia. CDR3s include the opening cysteine and the closing phenylalanine or tryptophan. A D gene is named only where the DNA matches it firmly. Size is stated for part of the rows, as once, few or many counts, or as a class when the clone is expanded.

j_call clone_size d_call v_call cdr3_nt cdr3_aa
TRBJ2-3 few . TRBV28 TGTGCCAGCAAGTCGGGGGGCACAGATACGCAGTATTTT CASKSGGTDTQYF
TRBJ1-2 . . TRBV28 TGTGCCAGCAGTTTAGTCCGGCAGAACTATGGCTACACCTTC CASSLVRQNYGYTF
TRBJ2-7 . . TRBV5-1 TGCGCCAGCAGCTTAGGACAGTGGGCCTACGAGCAGTACTTC CASSLGQWAYEQYF
TRBJ1-1 . . TRBV4-1 TGCGCCAGCAGTACAGGGATGAACACTGAAGCTTTCTTT CASSTGMNTEAFF
TRBJ2-5 few . TRBV4-3 TGCGCCAGCAGCCAAGATAGGGAGACCCAGTACTTC CASSQDRETQYF
TRBJ2-5 . TRBD1 TRBV5-1 TGCGCCAGCAGCGTTGACAGGGGGCTCCAAGAGACCCAGTACTTC CASSVDRGLQETQYF
TRBJ2-1 . TRBD1 TRBV10-3 TGTGCCATCAGTCAGACAGGGGGTGCTACCCGGGAGTTCTTC CAISQTGGATREFF
TRBJ1-4 . . TRBV6-6 TGTGCCACCAGAAGAGAGAATAATGAAAAACTGTTTTTT CATRRENNEKLFF
TRBJ2-7 few . TRBV10-3 TGTGCCATCAGTGAGATTCGGGACGGTGCAGAGCAGTACTTC CAISEIRDGAEQYF
TRBJ2-7 . TRBD1 TRBV5-5 TGTGCCAGCAGCAAGGCAGCTGGACAGGCTTACGAGCAGTACTTC CASSKAAGQAYEQYF
TRBJ2-7 . . TRBV15 TGTGCCACCAGCCAAAGGGGGGGCGATGACGAGCAGTACTTC CATSQRGGDDEQYF
TRBJ2-3 . . TRBV5-1 TGCGCCAGCAGCCATCCGCGGGGCCTTAGCACAGATACGCAGTATTTT CASSHPRGLSTDTQYF
TRBJ2-6 once . TRBV9 TGTGCCAGCCGGTCCCTCTCTGGGGCCAACGTCCTGACTTTC CASRSLSGANVLTF
TRBJ1-5 . . TRBV28 TGTGCCACGGGGGGCATAAGTTTGGGCAATCAGCCCCAGCATTTT CATGGISLGNQPQHF
TRBJ1-1 few . TRBV7-8 TGTGCCAGCAGCTTAGGACAGGTGGTGAACACTGAAGCTTTCTTT CASSLGQVVNTEAFF
TRBJ2-1 . . TRBV15 TGTGCCACCAGCAGAGATTATCCCGACAGGTCCAACAATGAGCAGTTCTTC CATSRDYPDRSNNEQFF
TRBJ2-1 few TRBD2 TRBV5-1 TGCGCCAGCAGCGCCGGACTAGCGGAGAATGAGCAGTTCTTC CASSAGLAENEQFF
TRBJ2-1 . . TRBV29-1 TGCAGCGCCCGGGACTGGAAGGTCAATGAGCAGTTCTTC CSARDWKVNEQFF
TRBJ2-4 . . TRBV11-1 TGTGCCAGCAGCCCCCGCCAGGGAGCCAAAAACATTCAGTACTTC CASSPRQGAKNIQYF
TRBJ2-3 . . TRBV5-1 TGCGCCAGCAGCTTGTTCTCAGCCAGGTCAGATACGCAGTATTTT CASSLFSARSDTQYF
TRBJ1-5 once . TRBV7-9 TGTGCCAGCAGCCCAGATCGGGTCCACAATCAGCCCCAGCATTTT CASSPDRVHNQPQHF
TRBJ2-2 . . TRBV4-1 TGCGCCAGCAGGGGACTGACTACCGGGGAGCTGTTTTTT CASRGLTTGELFF
TRBJ2-7 . . TRBV15 TGTGCCACCAGCAGAGAAACAGGCGACTACGAGCAGTACTTC CATSRETGDYEQYF
TRBJ2-5 once TRBD1 TRBV5-1 TGCGCCAGCAGCCCACTTTCCGGGACAGGGACCCAAGAGACCCAGTACTTC CASSPLSGTGTQETQYF
TRBJ2-7 . . TRBV4-1 TGCGCCAGCAGCCCGCGGACACTAAGTGTTAACGAGCAGTACTTC CASSPRTLSVNEQYF
TRBJ1-2 . . TRBV7-9 TGTGCCAGCAGCTTAGGGCTGGCCCCACTGAGTAACTATGGCTACACCTTC CASSLGLAPLSNYGYTF
TRBJ2-2 few . TRBV10-3 TGTGCCACCCGAGGGGGGCTTGCCGGGGAGCTGTTTTTT CATRGGLAGELFF
TRBJ1-4 . TRBD1 TRBV7-6 TGTGCCAGCAGCTTATCAGGGGGAGGTAATGAAAAACTGTTTTTT CASSLSGGGNEKLFF
TRBJ1-2 . . TRBV11-3 TGTGCCAGCAGCTTAGGTCGCAGGGGAAATGGCTACACCTTC CASSLGRRGNGYTF
TRBJ2-1 . . TRBV10-3 TGTGCCATTGGCAGTCGTAGCTCCTACAATGAGCAGTTCTTC CAIGSRSSYNEQFF
TRBJ2-7 . . TRBV19 TGTGCCAGTAGTATCGCAGTCTCCTACGAGCAGTACTTC CASSIAVSYEQYF
TRBJ2-5 . . TRBV7-2 TGTGCCAGCAGCTTAGTGCAAGGGACCCAGTACTTC CASSLVQGTQYF
TRBJ2-7 . . TRBV28 TGTGCCAGCAGTTCTATCGCCGTCGGGACATTCTCCTACGAGCAGTACTTC CASSSIAVGTFSYEQYF
TRBJ2-2 . . TRBV7-9 TGTGCCAGCAGCTTAGTGGGTCGAAACACCGGGGAGCTGTTTTTT CASSLVGRNTGELFF
TRBJ2-5 few TRBD1 TRBV5-1 TGCGCCAGCAGCCCGGACAGGGGGCTCAGGGAGACCCAGTACTTC CASSPDRGLRETQYF
TRBJ2-7 . TRBD2 TRBV5-6 TGTGCCAGCATCCTGAGCGGGAGCCCTCCCTACGAGCAGTACTTC CASILSGSPPYEQYF
TRBJ1-1 . TRBD1 TRBV2 TGTGCCAGCAGTGAATGGCCGCAGACAGGGTCGTATCGGGCTGAAGCTTTCTTT CASSEWPQTGSYRAEAFF
TRBJ1-2 . . TRBV9 TGTGCCAGCAGCGCCCGACATACTGGCTACACCTTC CASSARHTGYTF
TRBJ2-1 . TRBD2 TRBV19 TGTGCCAGTCGAGCACTAGCGGGAGGGGAGTTCTTC CASRALAGGEFF
TRBJ1-3 . TRBD1 TRBV28 TGTGCCAGCAGTTTTTTAACAGGGGCAACCTCTGGAAACACCATATATTTT CASSFLTGATSGNTIYF
TRBJ2-3 . . TRBV18 TGTGCCAGCACCCCCAGGGTTGGGATCACAGATACGCAGTATTTT CASTPRVGITDTQYF
TRBJ2-7 . TRBD2 TRBV6-6 TGTGCCAGCAGTCGGCGCGGGGGGCGCTCCTACGAGCAGTACTTC CASSRRGGRSYEQYF
TRBJ2-4 . . TRBV7-2 TGTGCCAGCAGCTTACGAGGCAGGGACTCACTAGCCAAAAACATTCAGTACTTC CASSLRGRDSLAKNIQYF
TRBJ1-2 . TRBD1 TRBV27 TGTGCCAGCAGATTGACAGGGACGAGCTATGGCTACACCTTC CASRLTGTSYGYTF
TRBJ2-7 . TRBD1 TRBV10-3 TGTGCCACCCGGACAGGGGGCGACTACGAGCAGTACTTC CATRTGGDYEQYF
TRBJ2-5 . . TRBV27 TGTGCCAGCAGTTTATCAAGAGGGATTCAAGAGACCCAGTACTTC CASSLSRGIQETQYF
TRBJ2-2 . TRBD1 TRBV7-2 TGTGCCAGCAGCTTCCCAGGGGGCAAAACCGGGGAGCTGTTTTTT CASSFPGGKTGELFF
TRBJ2-1 . TRBD2 TRBV10-3 TGTGCCATCAGGAATAGCGGGAGGCCATACAATGAGCAGTTCTTC CAIRNSGRPYNEQFF
TRBJ2-5 . TRBD1 TRBV5-6 TGTGCCAGCAGCTCCACGGACAGGGGTTCGGTAGAGACCCAGTACTTC CASSSTDRGSVETQYF
TRBJ2-2 few . TRBV7-6 TGTGCCAGCAGCTTCATGGCTATATCGGTCGCCGGGGAGCTGTTTTTT CASSFMAISVAGELFF
TRBJ2-5 . . TRBV5-8 TGTGCCAGCAGCTTGGGAGGGCCCCCTCAAGAGACCCAGTACTTC CASSLGGPPQETQYF
TRBJ1-2 few . TRBV28 TGTGCCAGCAGCCGGGACTTACGGCCTGGGGGAAACTATGGCTACACCTTC CASSRDLRPGGNYGYTF